Listed below are T cell receptor beta chains from one sample, sequenced in a study of monozygotic twins with inflammatory bowel disease. TCRdb re-called the 5' RACE reads and catalogs CDR3 proteins one per entry, DNA excluded. Its listing shows approximately 400,000 distinct CDR3 sequences. The sequencing input was blood. The receptor set was obtained from a human donor with ulcerative colitis or Crohn's disease, or a healthy co-twin of an affected twin (not recorded which). CDR3s include the opening cysteine and the closing phenylalanine or tryptophan. Each record gives: J gene, V gene, CDR3 protein.

TRBJ2-2	TRBV3-1	CASGPVGIGELFF
TRBJ1-4	TRBV7-2	CASSLRPTLTSNEKLFF
TRBJ2-1	TRBV6-2/TRBV6-3	CASTLAPSAYNEQFF
TRBJ2-2	TRBV5-1	CASSLTASNTGELFF
TRBJ1-1	TRBV20-1	CSAGRSQGDTEAFF
TRBJ2-2	TRBV19	CASSRLSNTGELFF
TRBJ2-1	TRBV2	CASNLAGLAGANEQFF
TRBJ2-3	TRBV7-6	CASSPRGGRVADTQYF
TRBJ2-2	TRBV27	CASSWTPGTGELFF
TRBJ1-3	TRBV6-5	CASSYGSGRAAGNTIYF
TRBJ2-3	TRBV27	CASRTGGPYYTDTQYF
TRBJ1-5	TRBV6-6	CASSRQSNQPQHF
TRBJ2-1	TRBV7-2	CASVQRALPHNEQFF
TRBJ2-1	TRBV29-1	CSVRDSFNEQFF
TRBJ2-3	TRBV27	CASSPDRRGTDTQYF
TRBJ2-3	TRBV20-1	CSPREGLSTDTQYF
TRBJ1-2	TRBV11-1	CASSLRGPGQLTNPKSYGYTF
TRBJ2-7	TRBV20-1	CSANRPIQTGEQYF
TRBJ2-7	TRBV6-2/TRBV6-3	CASSYLGHTYEQYF
TRBJ2-1	TRBV27	CASTQRGGRSYNEQFF
TRBJ2-5	TRBV29-1	CSVEWAGGVETQYF
TRBJ2-5	TRBV15	CATSTTGPGQETQYF
TRBJ1-4	TRBV5-1	CASSFDRAPNEKLFF
TRBJ1-2	TRBV5-1	CASSPDRNRGGYTF
TRBJ2-1	TRBV7-2	CASSLEATGGTPFF
TRBJ1-5	TRBV15	CATSRVDQPQHF
TRBJ2-3	TRBV20-1	CSPRLAGTDTQYF
TRBJ2-5	TRBV18	CASSLINRDKETQYF
TRBJ2-2	TRBV19	CASSMVGELFF
TRBJ2-1	TRBV29-1	CSVLRAGVLNNEQFF
TRBJ2-3	TRBV27	CASSSDRSVDTQYF
TRBJ1-1	TRBV5-4	CASSLPGANTEAFF
TRBJ2-1	TRBV4-3	CASSQDAGQRGNEQFF
TRBJ2-7	TRBV15	CATSLGTIQGAQGEQYF
TRBJ1-1	TRBV5-4	CASSNQGAHTEAFF
TRBJ2-7	TRBV5-6	CASSPGTVSYEQYF
TRBJ2-7	TRBV20-1	CSARDEGTESYEQYF
TRBJ2-3	TRBV4-2	CASSQEEPAASTDTQYF
TRBJ1-3	TRBV2	CASSAPGNTIYF
TRBJ2-3	TRBV7-3	CASSNTLEADTQYF
TRBJ2-3	TRBV29-1	CSVALRSSTDTQYF
TRBJ1-2	TRBV4-3	CASSPGTSNYGYTF
TRBJ1-6	TRBV25-1	CASSEQGLSALHF
TRBJ2-3	TRBV7-2	CASSLGQHTTDTQYF
TRBJ2-3	TRBV28	CASSLDRPNTDTQYF
TRBJ1-2	TRBV19	CATSGVDYGYTF
TRBJ2-2	TRBV14	CASSRIGGNTGELFF
TRBJ2-3	TRBV15	CATVQTSGKTDTQYF
TRBJ2-1	TRBV7-2	CASSYGHSSYNEQFF
TRBJ2-2	TRBV5-5	CASRQGGIVGELFF
TRBJ2-1	TRBV5-5	CASSLGVRGLWEQFF
TRBJ1-5	TRBV5-1	CASSLGAGLNQPQHF
TRBJ2-1	TRBV3-1	CASRAGPGNEQFF
TRBJ2-3	TRBV5-1	CASRQLQGVGDTQYF
TRBJ1-3	TRBV11-2	CASSLTGTYSGNTIYF